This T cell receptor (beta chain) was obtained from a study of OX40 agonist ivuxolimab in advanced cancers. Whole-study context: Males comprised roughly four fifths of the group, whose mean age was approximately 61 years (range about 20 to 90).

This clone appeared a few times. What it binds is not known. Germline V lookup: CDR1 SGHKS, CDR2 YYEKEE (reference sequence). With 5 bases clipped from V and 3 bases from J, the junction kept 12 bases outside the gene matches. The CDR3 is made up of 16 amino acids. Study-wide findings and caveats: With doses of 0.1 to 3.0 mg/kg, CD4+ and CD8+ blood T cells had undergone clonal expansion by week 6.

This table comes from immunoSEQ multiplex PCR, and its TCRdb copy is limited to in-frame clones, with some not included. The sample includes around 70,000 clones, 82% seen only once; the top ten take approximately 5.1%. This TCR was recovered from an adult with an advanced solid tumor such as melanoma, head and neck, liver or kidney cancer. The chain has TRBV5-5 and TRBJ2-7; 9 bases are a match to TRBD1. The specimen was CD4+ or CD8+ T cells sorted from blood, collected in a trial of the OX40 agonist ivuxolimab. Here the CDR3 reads CASSLAPGQGSYEQYF. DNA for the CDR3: TGTGCCAGCAGTCTGGCTCCGGGACAGGGAAGCTACGAGCAGTACTTC.